This TCR beta chain came from a study of CD8+CD57+ T cells in acquired aplastic anemia. About the study: DNA from sorted CD4+ and CD8+ cells averaged about 3.2 ug.

V lost 7 bases to trimming and J lost 4 bases; unmatched junction nucleotides: 20. The CDR3 spans 19 residues. Per germline, CDR1 SNHLY and CDR2 FYNNEI. Notes on the study in general: Around 29 shared CD8+ CDR3s appeared highly expressed within patients' immunodominant clones. Between the patient and control groups, CD8+ Simpson's diversity did not differ significantly.

Comments on this clonotype: Antigen unknown.

The authors sequenced patients whose flow cytometry had shown CD8+CD57+ cell expansion. Severe acquired aplastic anemia was the diagnosis recorded for all patients. TCR beta VDJ and CDR3 profiling used genomic DNA as template. TCRdb re-called the reads with MiXCR, one entry per CDR3 protein. The table lists about 200,000 distinct CDR3 sequences, 65% of them singletons, with about three fifths in the top ten. This sequence was found in a human donor with aplastic anemia. Sequencing was done on a sample of sorted CD4+, CD8+, or CD8+CD57+ T cells (not recorded which) from PBMCs. The chain combines TRBV2 with TRBJ2-3; 10 bases fit TRBD2. The CDR3 sequence is CASTRHRYQAGGRPDTQYF. For the CDR3, the DNA is TGTGCCAGCACCCGTCACAGGTACCAAGCGGGGGGGCGTCCAGATACGCAGTATTTT.